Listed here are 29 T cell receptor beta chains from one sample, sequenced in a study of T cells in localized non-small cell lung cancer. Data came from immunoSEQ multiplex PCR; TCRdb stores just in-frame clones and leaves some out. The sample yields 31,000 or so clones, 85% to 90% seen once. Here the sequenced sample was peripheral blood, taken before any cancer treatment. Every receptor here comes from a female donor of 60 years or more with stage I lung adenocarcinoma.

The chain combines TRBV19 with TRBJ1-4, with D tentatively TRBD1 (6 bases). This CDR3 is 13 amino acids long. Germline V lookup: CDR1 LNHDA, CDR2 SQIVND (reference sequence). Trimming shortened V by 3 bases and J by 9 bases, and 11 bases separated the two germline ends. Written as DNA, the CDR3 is TGTGCCAGTAGTATCGACGGACAGCAAAAACTGTTTTTT. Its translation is CASSIDGQQKLFF.

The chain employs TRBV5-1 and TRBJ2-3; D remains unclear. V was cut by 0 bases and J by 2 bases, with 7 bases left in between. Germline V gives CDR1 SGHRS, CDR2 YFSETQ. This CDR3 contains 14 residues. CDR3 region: CASSLARDTDTQYF. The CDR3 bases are TGCGCCAGCAGCTTGGCCAGAGACACAGATACGCAGTATTTT. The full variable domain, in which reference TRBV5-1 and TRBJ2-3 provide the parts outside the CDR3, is KAGVTQTPRYLIKTRGQQVTLSCSPISGHRSVSWYQQTPGQGLQFLFEYFSETQRNKGNFPGRFSGRQFSNSRSEMNVSTLELGDSALYLCASSLARDTDTQYFGPGTRLTVL.

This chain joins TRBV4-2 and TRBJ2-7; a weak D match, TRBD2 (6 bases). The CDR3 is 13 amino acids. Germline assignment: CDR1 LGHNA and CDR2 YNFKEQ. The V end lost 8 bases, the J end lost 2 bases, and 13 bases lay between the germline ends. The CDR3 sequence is CASGPGLTYEQYF. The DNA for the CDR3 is TGTGCCAGCGGGCCGGGACTTACCTACGAGCAGTACTTC.

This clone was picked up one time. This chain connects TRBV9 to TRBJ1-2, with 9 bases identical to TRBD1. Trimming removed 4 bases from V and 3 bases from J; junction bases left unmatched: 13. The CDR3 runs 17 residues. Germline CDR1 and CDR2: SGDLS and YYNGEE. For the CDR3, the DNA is TGTGCCAGCAGCTCACACCCCGGGACAGGGCCCTACTATGGCTACACCTTC. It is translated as CASSSHPGTGPYYGYTF.

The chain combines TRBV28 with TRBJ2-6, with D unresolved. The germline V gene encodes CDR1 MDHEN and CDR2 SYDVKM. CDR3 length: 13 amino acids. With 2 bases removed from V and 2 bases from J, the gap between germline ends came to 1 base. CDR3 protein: CASSLAGANVLTF. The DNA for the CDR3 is TGTGCCAGCAGTTTAGCTGGGGCCAACGTCCTGACTTTC.

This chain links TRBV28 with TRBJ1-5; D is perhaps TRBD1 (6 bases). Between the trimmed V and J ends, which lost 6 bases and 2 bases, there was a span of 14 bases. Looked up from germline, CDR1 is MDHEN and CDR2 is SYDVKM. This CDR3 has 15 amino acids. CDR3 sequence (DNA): TGTGCCAGCAGACGAATCGGACAGCGCAATCAGCCCCAGCATTTT. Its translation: CASRRIGQRNQPQHF.

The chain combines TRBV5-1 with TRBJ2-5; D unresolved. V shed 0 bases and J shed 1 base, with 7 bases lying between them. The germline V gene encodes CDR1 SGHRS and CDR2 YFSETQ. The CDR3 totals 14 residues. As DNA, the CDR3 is TGCGCCAGCAGCTTGGGGGCCGGCCAAGAGACCCAGTACTTC. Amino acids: CASSLGAGQETQYF.

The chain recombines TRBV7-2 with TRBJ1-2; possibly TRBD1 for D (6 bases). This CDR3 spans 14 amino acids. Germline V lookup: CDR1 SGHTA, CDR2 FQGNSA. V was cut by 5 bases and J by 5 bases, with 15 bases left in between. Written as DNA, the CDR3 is TGTGCCAGCAGCCTAGGGGGACTTTCATATGGCTACACCTTC. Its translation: CASSLGGLSYGYTF.

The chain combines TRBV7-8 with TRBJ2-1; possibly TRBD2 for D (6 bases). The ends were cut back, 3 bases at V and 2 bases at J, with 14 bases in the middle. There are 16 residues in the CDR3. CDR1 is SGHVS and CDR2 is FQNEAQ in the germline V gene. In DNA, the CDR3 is TGTGCCAGCAGCTTTTTTCGTGGGAGGACCTACAATGAGCAGTTCTTC. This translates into CASSFFRGRTYNEQFF.

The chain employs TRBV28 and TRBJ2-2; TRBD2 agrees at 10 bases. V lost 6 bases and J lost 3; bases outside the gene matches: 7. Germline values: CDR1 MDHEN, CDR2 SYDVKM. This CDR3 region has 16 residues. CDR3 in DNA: TGTGCCAGCAGCCGACGGACTAGCGGATACACCGGGGAGCTGTTTTTT. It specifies CASSRRTSGYTGELFF.

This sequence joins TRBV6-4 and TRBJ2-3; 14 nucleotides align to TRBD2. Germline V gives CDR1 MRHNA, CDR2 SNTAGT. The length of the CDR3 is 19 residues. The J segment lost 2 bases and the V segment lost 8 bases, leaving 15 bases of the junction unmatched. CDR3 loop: CASPDGTSGGPSITDTQYF. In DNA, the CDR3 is TGTGCCAGCCCTGACGGGACTAGCGGGGGACCTTCAATCACAGATACGCAGTATTTT.

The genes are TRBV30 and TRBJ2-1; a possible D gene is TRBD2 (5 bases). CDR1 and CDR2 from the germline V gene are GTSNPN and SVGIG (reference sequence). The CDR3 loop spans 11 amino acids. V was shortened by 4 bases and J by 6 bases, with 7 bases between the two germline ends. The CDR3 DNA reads TGTGCCTGGACTGGGAGCAATGAGCAGTTCTTC. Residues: CAWTGSNEQFF.

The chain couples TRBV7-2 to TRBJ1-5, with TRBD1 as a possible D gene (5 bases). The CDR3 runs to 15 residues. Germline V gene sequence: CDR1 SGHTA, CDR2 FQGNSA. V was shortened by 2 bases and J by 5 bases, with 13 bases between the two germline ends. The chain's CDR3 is CASSLSPGFDQPQHF. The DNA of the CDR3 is TGTGCCAGCAGCTTATCCCCAGGGTTCGATCAGCCCCAGCATTTT. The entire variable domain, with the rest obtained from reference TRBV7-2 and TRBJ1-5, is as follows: GAGVSQSPSNKVTEKGKDVELRCDPISGHTALYWYRQSLGQGLEFLIYFQGNSAPDKSGLPSDRFSAERTGGSVSTLTIQRTQQEDSAVYLCASSLSPGFDQPQHFGDGTRLSIL.

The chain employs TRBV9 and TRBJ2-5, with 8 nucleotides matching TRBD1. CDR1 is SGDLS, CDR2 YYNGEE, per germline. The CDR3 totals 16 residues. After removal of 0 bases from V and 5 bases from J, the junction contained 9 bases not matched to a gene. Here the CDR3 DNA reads TGTGCCAGCAGCGTAGGCACAGGGGGTTTTCGGGAGACCCAGTACTTC. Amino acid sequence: CASSVGTGGFRETQYF.

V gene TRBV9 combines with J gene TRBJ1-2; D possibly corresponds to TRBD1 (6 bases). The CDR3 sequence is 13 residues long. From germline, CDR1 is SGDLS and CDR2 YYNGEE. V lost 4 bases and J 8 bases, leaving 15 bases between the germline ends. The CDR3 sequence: CASSPRGGEGYTF. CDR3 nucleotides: TGTGCCAGCAGCCCCCGAGGGGGGGAGGGCTACACCTTC.

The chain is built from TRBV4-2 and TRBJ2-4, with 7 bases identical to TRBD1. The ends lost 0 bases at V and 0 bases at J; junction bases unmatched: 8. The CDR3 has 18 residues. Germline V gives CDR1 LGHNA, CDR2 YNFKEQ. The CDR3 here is CASSQETGAGLAKNIQYF. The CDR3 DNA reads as TGTGCCAGCAGCCAAGAAACAGGGGCCGGACTAGCCAAAAACATTCAGTACTTC.

CDR3 coding DNA: TGCAGCGTTGGGGGGGAGGGTGGCTACACCTTC. The encoded protein is CSVGGEGGYTF. The J gene is TRBJ1-2, the V gene TRBV29-1, with a tentative D call TRBD1 (5 bases). V lost 4 bases, J lost 7 bases, and 10 bases lay in between. The CDR3 contains 11 residues. The germline V gene has CDR1 SQVTM and CDR2 ANQGSEA.

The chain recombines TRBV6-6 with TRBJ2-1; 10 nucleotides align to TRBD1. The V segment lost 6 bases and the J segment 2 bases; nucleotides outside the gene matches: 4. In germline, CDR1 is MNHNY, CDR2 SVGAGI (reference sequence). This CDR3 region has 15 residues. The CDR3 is CASSPGQGAYNEQFF. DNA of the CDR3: TGTGCCAGCAGCCCCGGACAGGGGGCCTACAATGAGCAGTTCTTC.

Written as DNA, the CDR3 is TGCGCCAGCAGCTTGGGAGACGAGCAGTACTTC. Protein: CASSLGDEQYF. The chain combines TRBV5-1 with TRBJ2-7; D not certain. Germline loops: CDR1 SGHRS, CDR2 YFSETQ. The CDR3 is 11 amino acids. Trimming stripped 0 bases from V and 5 bases from J, with 3 bases between. Together with reference TRBV5-1 and TRBJ2-7, the CDR3 gives the full variable domain: KAGVTQTPRYLIKTRGQQVTLSCSPISGHRSVSWYQQTPGQGLQFLFEYFSETQRNKGNFPGRFSGRQFSNSRSEMNVSTLELGDSALYLCASSLGDEQYFGPGTRLTVT.

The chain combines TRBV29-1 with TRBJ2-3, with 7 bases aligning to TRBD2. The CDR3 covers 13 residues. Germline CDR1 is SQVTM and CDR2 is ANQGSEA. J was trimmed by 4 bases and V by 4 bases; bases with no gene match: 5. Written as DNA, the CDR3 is TGCAGCGTTGGGGCGGGAGAGGCAGATACGCAGTATTTT. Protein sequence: CSVGAGEADTQYF.

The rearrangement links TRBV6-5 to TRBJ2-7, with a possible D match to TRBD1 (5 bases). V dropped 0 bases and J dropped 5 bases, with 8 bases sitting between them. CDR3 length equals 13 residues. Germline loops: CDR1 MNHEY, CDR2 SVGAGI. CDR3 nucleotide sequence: TGTGCCAGCAGTTACTCCAGGGCTAACGAGCAGTACTTC. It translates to CASSYSRANEQYF.

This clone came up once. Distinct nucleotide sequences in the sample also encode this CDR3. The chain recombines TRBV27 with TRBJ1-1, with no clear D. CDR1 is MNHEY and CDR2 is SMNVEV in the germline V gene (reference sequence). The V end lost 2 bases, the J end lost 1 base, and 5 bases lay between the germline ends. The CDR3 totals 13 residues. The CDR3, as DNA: TGTGCCAGCAGTTTAAGAGGGAACACTGAAGCTTTCTTT. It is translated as CASSLRGNTEAFF.

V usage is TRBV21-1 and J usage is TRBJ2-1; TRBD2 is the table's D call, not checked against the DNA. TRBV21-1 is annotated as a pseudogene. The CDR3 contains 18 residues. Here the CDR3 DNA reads TGTGCCAGCAGCGATGGAGAACCCGGGACTAGCTCCTACAATGAGCAGTTCTTC. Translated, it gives CASSDGEPGTSSYNEQFF.

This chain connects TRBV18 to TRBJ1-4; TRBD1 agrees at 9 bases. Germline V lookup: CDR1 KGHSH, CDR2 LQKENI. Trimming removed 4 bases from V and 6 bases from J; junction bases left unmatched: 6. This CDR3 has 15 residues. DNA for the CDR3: TGTGCCAGCTCACTCACAGGGGGCCTTGATGAAAAACTGTTTTTT. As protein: CASSLTGGLDEKLFF. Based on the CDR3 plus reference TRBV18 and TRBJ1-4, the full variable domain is NAGVMQNPRHLVRRRGQEARLRCSPMKGHSHVYWYRQLPEEGLKFMVYLQKENIIDESGMPKERFSAEFPKEGPSILRIQQVVRGDSAAYFCASSLTGGLDEKLFFGSGTQLSVL.

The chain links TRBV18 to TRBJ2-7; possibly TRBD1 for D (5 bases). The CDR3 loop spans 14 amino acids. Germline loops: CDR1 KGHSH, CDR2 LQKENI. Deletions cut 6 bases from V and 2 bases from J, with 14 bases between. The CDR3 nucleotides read TGTGCCAGCTCCCCGACTCGCAGGGCCTACGAGCAGTACTTC. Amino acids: CASSPTRRAYEQYF. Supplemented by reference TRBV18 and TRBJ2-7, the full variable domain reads NAGVMQNPRHLVRRRGQEARLRCSPMKGHSHVYWYRQLPEEGLKFMVYLQKENIIDESGMPKERFSAEFPKEGPSILRIQQVVRGDSAAYFCASSPTRRAYEQYFGPGTRLTVT.

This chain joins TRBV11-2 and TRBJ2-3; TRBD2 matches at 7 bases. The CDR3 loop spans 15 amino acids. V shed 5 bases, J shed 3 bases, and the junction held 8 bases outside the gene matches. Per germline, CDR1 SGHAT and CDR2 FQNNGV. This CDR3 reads CASSPMGGLTDTQYF. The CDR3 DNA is TGTGCCAGCAGCCCAATGGGGGGGTTAACAGATACGCAGTATTTT.

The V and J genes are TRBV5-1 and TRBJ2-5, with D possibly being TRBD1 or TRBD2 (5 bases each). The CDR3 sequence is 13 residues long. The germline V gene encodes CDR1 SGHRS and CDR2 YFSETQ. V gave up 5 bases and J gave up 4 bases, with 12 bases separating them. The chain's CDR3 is CASSMGVGETQYF. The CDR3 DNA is TGCGCCAGCAGTATGGGGGTTGGAGAGACCCAGTACTTC.

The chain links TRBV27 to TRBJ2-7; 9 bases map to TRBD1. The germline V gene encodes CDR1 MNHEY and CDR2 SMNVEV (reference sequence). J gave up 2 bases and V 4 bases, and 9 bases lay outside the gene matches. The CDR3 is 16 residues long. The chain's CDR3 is CASSSWGTGPPYEQYF. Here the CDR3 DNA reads TGTGCCAGCAGTTCCTGGGGGACAGGGCCGCCCTACGAGCAGTACTTC.

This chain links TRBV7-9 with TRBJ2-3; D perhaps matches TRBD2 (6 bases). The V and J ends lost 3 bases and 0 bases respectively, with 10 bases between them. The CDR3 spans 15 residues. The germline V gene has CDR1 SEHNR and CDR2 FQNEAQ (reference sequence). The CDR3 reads CASSFGAGSTDTQYF. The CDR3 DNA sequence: TGTGCCAGCAGCTTCGGCGCGGGGAGCACAGATACGCAGTATTTT.